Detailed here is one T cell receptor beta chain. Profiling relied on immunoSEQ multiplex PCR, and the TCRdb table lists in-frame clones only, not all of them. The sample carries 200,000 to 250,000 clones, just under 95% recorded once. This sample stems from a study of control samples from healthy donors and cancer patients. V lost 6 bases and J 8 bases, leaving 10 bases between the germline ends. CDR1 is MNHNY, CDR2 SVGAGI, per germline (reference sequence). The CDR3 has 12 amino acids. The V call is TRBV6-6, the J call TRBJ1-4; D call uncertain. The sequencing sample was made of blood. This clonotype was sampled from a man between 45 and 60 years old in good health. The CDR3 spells CASSPRREKLFF. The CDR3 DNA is TGTGCCAGCAGCCCTAGGAGGGAAAAACTGTTTTTT.